The T cell receptor (beta chain) described here comes from a study of T-cell reconstitution after alpha-beta-depleted transplantation in children. The germline CDR1 and CDR2 sequences are SGHDN and FVKESK. V was shortened by 1 base and J by 3 bases, with 13 bases between the two germline ends. CDR3 length equals 15 residues. Molecular barcoding with unique molecular identifiers was used for the TCRbeta library. TCRdb called the PCR reads again in MiXCR, with one record for every CDR3 protein. The sample shows 500,000 or so distinct CDR3 sequences, 9.5% to 12% of them seen only once. This clonotype was obtained from a female patient between 2 and 15 years old who had a stem cell transplant for aplastic anemia, so the T cells may come from the graft donor. The input for sequencing was PBMCs, mostly from graft donor cells, taken 180 days after TCRalphabeta/CD19-depleted stem cell transplant. The V call is TRBV14, the J call TRBJ2-7, with D tentatively TRBD2 (6 bases). The CDR3 spells CASSQGPGLYYEQYF. CDR3 nucleotides: TGTGCCAGCAGCCAAGGCCCGGGACTCTACTACGAGCAGTACTTC. The complete variable domain, with remaining parts taken from reference TRBV14 and TRBJ2-7, reads EAGVTQFPSHSVIEKGQTVTLRCDPISGHDNLYWYRRVMGKEIKFLLHFVKESKQDESGMPNNRFLAERTGGTYSTLKVQPAELEDSGVYFCASSQGPGLYYEQYFGPGTRLTVT.